This T cell receptor (beta chain) was obtained from a study of OX40 agonist ivuxolimab in advanced cancers. About the research overall: Males comprised 70% to 85% of the group, whose mean age was roughly 60 years (range roughly 23 to 80). Prior anti-PD-1, anti-PD-L1 or anti-CTLA-4 therapy did not bar entry, and about 38% had some. Three individuals attained partial responses, comprising one hepatocellular carcinoma case and two cutaneous melanoma cases. Study conclusions and caveats: Clonal expansion from baseline to week 6 occurred in both CD4+ and CD8+ T cells.

Note on this clone: The antigen is not known.

The CDR3 totals 15 residues. Germline V gene sequence: CDR1 MNHEY, CDR2 SVGAGI. Trimming at V came to 5 bases and at J to 6 bases, leaving 9 bases not matched to a gene. Produced via immunoSEQ multiplex PCR; TCRdb's table is partial and in-frame only. The sample shows 26,000 or so clones, about 81% of them seen only once. The sequence came from an adult with an advanced solid tumor such as melanoma, head and neck, liver or kidney cancer. The sample here was CD4+ or CD8+ T cells sorted from blood, taken in a trial of the OX40 agonist ivuxolimab. V is TRBV6-5 and J is TRBJ2-1; 8 nucleotides match TRBD2. The CDR3 protein is CASSTLAGGSNEQFF. In DNA, the CDR3 is TGTGCCAGCAGTACCCTAGCGGGCGGCAGCAATGAGCAGTTCTTC.